These T cell receptor beta chains were read from a single sample in a study of blood T cell repertoires in COVID-19. Libraries were prepared by immunoSEQ multiplex PCR; TCRdb keeps only in-frame clonotypes and omits some of them. The sample includes about 200,000 clones, more than 75% seen only once; the top ten take approximately 6.2%. The sample comprised peripheral blood. The source of these receptors is a man in his 60s who had recovered from COVID-19. Each CDR3 is given with its conserved first and last residue. The order of the fields is J gene, V gene, clone size, D gene, CDR3 DNA, CDR3 protein. A D gene is named only where the DNA matches it firmly. Part of the rows lack a size; the others show once, few, many or a class for expanded clones.

j_gene: TRBJ2-1; v_gene: TRBV7-3; abundance: NA; d_gene: NA; CDR3nt: TGTGCCAGCAGCCCAGACGTTGGGACAACCTACAATGAGCAGTTCTTC; CDR3aa: CASSPDVGTTYNEQFF
j_gene: TRBJ2-3; v_gene: TRBV10-3; abundance: NA; d_gene: NA; CDR3nt: TGTGCCATCACCTCGGACTACACAGATACGCAGTATTTT; CDR3aa: CAITSDYTDTQYF
j_gene: TRBJ1-3; v_gene: TRBV27; abundance: NA; d_gene: TRBD1; CDR3nt: TGTGCCAGCAGCCCAAACTCAGCCCTACAGGGGGCGAAGGGAAACACCATATATTTT; CDR3aa: CASSPNSALQGAKGNTIYF
j_gene: TRBJ2-1; v_gene: TRBV5-4; abundance: NA; d_gene: TRBD2; CDR3nt: TGTGCCAGCAGCTTGACTAGCGGGACCTACAATGAGCAGTTCTTC; CDR3aa: CASSLTSGTYNEQFF
j_gene: TRBJ2-1; v_gene: TRBV21-1; abundance: NA; d_gene: NA; CDR3nt: TGTGCCAGCAGCAAAGGTAATACGGGGGTCTACAATGAGCAGTTCTTC; CDR3aa: CASSKGNTGVYNEQFF
j_gene: TRBJ2-7; v_gene: TRBV5-6; abundance: NA; d_gene: TRBD1; CDR3nt: TGTGCCAGCAGCTTGTCCGGACAGGGGGGCTACGAGCAGTACTTC; CDR3aa: CASSLSGQGGYEQYF
j_gene: TRBJ2-5; v_gene: TRBV7-2; abundance: NA; d_gene: NA; CDR3nt: TGTGCCAGCAGCGGAGGTGTGAAAGAGACCCAGTACTTC; CDR3aa: CASSGGVKETQYF
j_gene: TRBJ2-7; v_gene: TRBV27; abundance: NA; d_gene: TRBD2; CDR3nt: TGTGCCAGCAGTTCTAGCGGGGGGCCCTACGAGCAGTACTTC; CDR3aa: CASSSSGGPYEQYF
j_gene: TRBJ1-4; v_gene: TRBV5-6; abundance: NA; d_gene: NA; CDR3nt: TGTGCCAGGACGGACAGAACGGCAACTAATGAAAAACTGTTTTTT; CDR3aa: CARTDRTATNEKLFF
j_gene: TRBJ1-2; v_gene: TRBV5-1; abundance: NA; d_gene: TRBD1; CDR3nt: TGCGCCAGCAGCTCACAGGGGAGCGGCTATGGCTACACCTTC; CDR3aa: CASSSQGSGYGYTF
j_gene: TRBJ1-1; v_gene: TRBV6-1; abundance: NA; d_gene: TRBD1; CDR3nt: TGTGCCAGCAGTGAAGCGGGTGGAGGGGGCGTAGGTACTGAAGCTTTCTTT; CDR3aa: CASSEAGGGGVGTEAFF
j_gene: TRBJ2-3; v_gene: TRBV3-1/TRBV3-2; abundance: NA; d_gene: NA; CDR3nt: TGTGCCAGCAGCCAAGATCGGGGTAGCGGAAGAGGAGATACGCAGTATTTT; CDR3aa: CASSQDRGSGRGDTQYF
j_gene: TRBJ2-5; v_gene: TRBV7-3; abundance: NA; d_gene: NA; CDR3nt: TGTGCCAGCAGCTTAACGGGAGAAGAGACCCAGTACTTC; CDR3aa: CASSLTGEETQYF
j_gene: TRBJ2-7; v_gene: TRBV25-1; abundance: NA; d_gene: TRBD2; CDR3nt: TGTGCCAGCAGTGTAGCGGGAGGCCTATACGAGCAGTACTTC; CDR3aa: CASSVAGGLYEQYF
j_gene: TRBJ2-7; v_gene: TRBV28; abundance: NA; d_gene: TRBD2; CDR3nt: TGTGCCAGCAGTTCGTTTGGCCCGGGACTAGCGGGAGTAGTAGGTTACGAGCAGTACTTC; CDR3aa: CASSSFGPGLAGVVGYEQYF
j_gene: TRBJ2-1; v_gene: TRBV27; abundance: NA; d_gene: TRBD2; CDR3nt: TGTGCCAGCAGTTTAGAGACTAGCGGCTACAATGAGCAGTTCTTC; CDR3aa: CASSLETSGYNEQFF
j_gene: TRBJ1-2; v_gene: TRBV7-2; abundance: NA; d_gene: TRBD1; CDR3nt: TGTGCCAGCAGCTTAGGGATGCGGGACAGCAACTATGGCTACACCTTC; CDR3aa: CASSLGMRDSNYGYTF
j_gene: TRBJ1-2; v_gene: TRBV25-1; abundance: NA; d_gene: NA; CDR3nt: TGTGCCAGCAGTGAATCTATTGGCTACACCTTC; CDR3aa: CASSESIGYTF
j_gene: TRBJ2-5; v_gene: TRBV18; abundance: NA; d_gene: TRBD2; CDR3nt: TGTGCCAGCTCACCCCTTAGCGGGGCGGGCGGAGAGACCCAGTACTTC; CDR3aa: CASSPLSGAGGETQYF
j_gene: TRBJ2-7; v_gene: TRBV6-5; abundance: NA; d_gene: NA; CDR3nt: TGTGCCAGCACCTTTACATCGATCTCCTACGAGCAGTACTTC; CDR3aa: CASTFTSISYEQYF
j_gene: TRBJ2-1; v_gene: TRBV6-2/TRBV6-3; abundance: NA; d_gene: TRBD2; CDR3nt: TGTGCCAGCAGTTCCCAAAGACTAGCGGGAGGATTCTTC; CDR3aa: CASSSQRLAGGFF
j_gene: TRBJ1-2; v_gene: TRBV14; abundance: NA; d_gene: NA; CDR3nt: TGTGCCAGCAGCCAAGTTACAGGACTAAACTATGGCTACACCTTC; CDR3aa: CASSQVTGLNYGYTF
j_gene: TRBJ2-1; v_gene: TRBV18; abundance: once; d_gene: TRBD1; CDR3nt: TGTGCCAGCTCACCCCGAGGGACAGGGGAAATTAAGAGGAGTGATGAGCAGTTCTTC; CDR3aa: CASSPRGTGEIKRSDEQFF
j_gene: TRBJ2-7; v_gene: TRBV2; abundance: NA; d_gene: NA; CDR3nt: TGTGCCAGCAGTGTCCGACTACCATCCTACGAGCAGTACTTC; CDR3aa: CASSVRLPSYEQYF
j_gene: TRBJ1-1; v_gene: TRBV19; abundance: NA; d_gene: NA; CDR3nt: TGTGCCAGTAGGACGGGGGGGGCGAACACTGAAGCTTTCTTT; CDR3aa: CASRTGGANTEAFF
j_gene: TRBJ1-1; v_gene: TRBV7-3; abundance: NA; d_gene: NA; CDR3nt: TGTGCCAGCAAGATACAGGGAGGGGACACTGAAGCTTTCTTT; CDR3aa: CASKIQGGDTEAFF
j_gene: TRBJ1-3; v_gene: TRBV11-3; abundance: NA; d_gene: NA; CDR3nt: TGTGCCAGCAGCTTGGGCAGGGGCTCTGGAAACACCATATATTTT; CDR3aa: CASSLGRGSGNTIYF
j_gene: TRBJ2-7; v_gene: TRBV5-4; abundance: NA; d_gene: TRBD2; CDR3nt: TGTGCCAGCAGCGGGAGCAGCGGGGTCGCCTACGAGCAGTACTTC; CDR3aa: CASSGSSGVAYEQYF
j_gene: TRBJ1-5; v_gene: TRBV5-1; abundance: NA; d_gene: NA; CDR3nt: TGCGCCAGCAGCTTGGACGGGAGCAATCAGCCCCAGCATTTT; CDR3aa: CASSLDGSNQPQHF
j_gene: TRBJ2-1; v_gene: TRBV7-2; abundance: once; d_gene: TRBD2; CDR3nt: TGTGCCAGCACCTACCCTAGAACGGGAGGGGGTAGCTCCTACAATGAGCAGTTCTTC; CDR3aa: CASTYPRTGGGSSYNEQFF
j_gene: TRBJ1-2; v_gene: TRBV30; abundance: NA; d_gene: NA; CDR3nt: TGTGCCTGCCCACGAACAGGGATGGGCTCTGGCTACACCTTC; CDR3aa: CACPRTGMGSGYTF
j_gene: TRBJ2-7; v_gene: TRBV29-1; abundance: NA; d_gene: TRBD1; CDR3nt: TGCAGCGTTGGACAGGGGGTGTCCTACGAGCAGTACTTC; CDR3aa: CSVGQGVSYEQYF
j_gene: TRBJ2-3; v_gene: TRBV12-5; abundance: few; d_gene: TRBD1; CDR3nt: TGTGCTAGTGATTTGAGTCCGGGACAGGGTGAGAGCACAGATACGCAGTATTTT; CDR3aa: CASDLSPGQGESTDTQYF
j_gene: TRBJ1-1; v_gene: TRBV5-4; abundance: few; d_gene: TRBD1; CDR3nt: TGTGCCAGCAGCCCCGGTGGTTGGACAGGGGGCGCGGGGAACACTGAAGCTTTCTTT; CDR3aa: CASSPGGWTGGAGNTEAFF
j_gene: TRBJ2-7; v_gene: TRBV5-1; abundance: NA; d_gene: NA; CDR3nt: TGCGCCAGCAGCTTGGCGGGGACTCCATTGGACTACGAGCAGTACTTC; CDR3aa: CASSLAGTPLDYEQYF
j_gene: TRBJ1-5; v_gene: TRBV7-6; abundance: NA; d_gene: TRBD1; CDR3nt: TGTGCCGTCCGACAGGGAAAAAATCAGCCCCAGCATTTT; CDR3aa: CAVRQGKNQPQHF
j_gene: TRBJ2-3; v_gene: TRBV27; abundance: NA; d_gene: TRBD2; CDR3nt: TGTGCCAGCAGTTTATCCGGGAGGGACACAGATACGCAGTATTTT; CDR3aa: CASSLSGRDTDTQYF
j_gene: TRBJ2-3; v_gene: TRBV9; abundance: NA; d_gene: TRBD1; CDR3nt: TGTGCCAGCAGCTCCCCGACAGGGGATACGCAGTATTTT; CDR3aa: CASSSPTGDTQYF
j_gene: TRBJ1-5; v_gene: TRBV6-1; abundance: NA; d_gene: TRBD1; CDR3nt: TGTGCCAGCAGTGAGGGGACAGCCGGCAATCAGCCCCAGCATTTT; CDR3aa: CASSEGTAGNQPQHF
j_gene: TRBJ1-6; v_gene: TRBV12-5; abundance: NA; d_gene: NA; CDR3nt: TGTGCTAGTGGTTCCCCGGGTCGTAATTCACCCCTCCACTTT; CDR3aa: CASGSPGRNSPLHF
j_gene: TRBJ1-4; v_gene: TRBV5-5; abundance: NA; d_gene: NA; CDR3nt: TGTGCCAGCAGCTTAGGGGCGACCATGAAAGAACTGTTTTTT; CDR3aa: CASSLGATMKELFF
j_gene: TRBJ1-4; v_gene: TRBV11-2; abundance: NA; d_gene: TRBD1; CDR3nt: TGTGCCAGCAGCTTAGGGAACAGGGGTGGGAATGAAAAACTGTTTTTT; CDR3aa: CASSLGNRGGNEKLFF
j_gene: TRBJ2-7; v_gene: TRBV7-2; abundance: few; d_gene: NA; CDR3nt: TGTGCCAGCAGCTTGGGCGAAGCCTACGAGCAGTACTTC; CDR3aa: CASSLGEAYEQYF
j_gene: TRBJ1-2; v_gene: TRBV30; abundance: NA; d_gene: TRBD1; CDR3nt: TGTGCCTGGAGCGCTGAGCTAGGACAGGCCAACCAAGTTTTC; CDR3aa: CAWSAELGQANQVF